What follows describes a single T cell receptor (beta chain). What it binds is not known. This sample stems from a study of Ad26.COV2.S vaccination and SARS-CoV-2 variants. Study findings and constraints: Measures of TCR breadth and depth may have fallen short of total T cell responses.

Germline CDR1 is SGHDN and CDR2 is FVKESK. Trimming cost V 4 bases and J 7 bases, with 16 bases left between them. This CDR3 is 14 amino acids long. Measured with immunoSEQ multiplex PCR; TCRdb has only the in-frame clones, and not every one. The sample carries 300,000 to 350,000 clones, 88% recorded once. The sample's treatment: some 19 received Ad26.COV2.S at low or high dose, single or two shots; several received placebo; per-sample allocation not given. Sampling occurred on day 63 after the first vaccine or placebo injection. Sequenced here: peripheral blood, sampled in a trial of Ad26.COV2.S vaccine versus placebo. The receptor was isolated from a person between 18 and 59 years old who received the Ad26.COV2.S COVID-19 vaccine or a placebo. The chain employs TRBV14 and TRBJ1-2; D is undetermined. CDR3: CASSLSQVSAGYTF. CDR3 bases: TGTGCCAGCAGCCTAAGTCAGGTTTCGGCTGGCTACACCTTC.